This TCR beta chain was sequenced during a study of patients and donors after allogeneic stem cell transplantation. This CDR3 contains 18 residues. The V and J ends lost 5 bases and 3 bases, in that order; junction bases with no gene match: 13. In germline, CDR1 is SGHTA, CDR2 FQGTGA. This clonotype was counted between two and nine times. Using its own MiXCR run on the RT-PCR reads, TCRdb lists one record per CDR3 protein. The sample includes 400,000 to 500,000 distinct CDR3 sequences, 16% of them seen just once. The V call is TRBV7-3, the J call TRBJ2-2; 9 bases agree with TRBD2. The receptor was derived from a human donor who was either an allogeneic HSCT recipient or a stem cell or donor lymphocyte infusion donor (not recorded which). It is not recorded whose cells these are; they may come from a transplant donor. The source material was blood, either unsorted or a sorted T cell fraction (not recorded which). The CDR3, as DNA: TGTGCCAGCAGCCGAAGTTCGACTAGCGGTACACACACCGGGGAGCTGTTTTTT. Its protein product is CASSRSSTSGTHTGELFF. Drawing the rest from reference TRBV7-3 and TRBJ2-2, the complete variable domain is GAGVSQTPSNKVTEKGKYVELRCDPISGHTALYWYRQSLGQGPEFLIYFQGTGAADDSGLPNDRFFAVRPEGSVSTLKIQRTERGDSAVYLCASSRSSTSGTHTGELFFGEGSRLTVL.